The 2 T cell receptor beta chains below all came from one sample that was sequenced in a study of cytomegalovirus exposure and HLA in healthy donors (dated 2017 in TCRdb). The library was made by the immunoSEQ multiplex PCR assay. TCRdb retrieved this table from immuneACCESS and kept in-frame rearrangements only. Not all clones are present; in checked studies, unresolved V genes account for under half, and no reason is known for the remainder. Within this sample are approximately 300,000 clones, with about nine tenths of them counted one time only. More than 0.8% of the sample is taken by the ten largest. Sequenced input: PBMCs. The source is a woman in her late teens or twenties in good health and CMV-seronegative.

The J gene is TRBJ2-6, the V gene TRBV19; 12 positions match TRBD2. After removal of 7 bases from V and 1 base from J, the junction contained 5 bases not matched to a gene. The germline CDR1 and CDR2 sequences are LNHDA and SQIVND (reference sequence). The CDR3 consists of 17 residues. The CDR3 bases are TGTGCCAGTACCGCGACTAGCGGGAGTTCTGGGGCCAACGTCCTGACTTTC. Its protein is CASTATSGSSGANVLTF.

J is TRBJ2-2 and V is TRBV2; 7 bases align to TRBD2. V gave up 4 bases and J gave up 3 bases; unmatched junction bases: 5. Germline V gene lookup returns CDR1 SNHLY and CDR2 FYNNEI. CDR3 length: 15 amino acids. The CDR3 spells CASSGGGRDTGELFF. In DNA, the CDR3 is TGTGCCAGCAGTGGAGGCGGGAGAGACACCGGGGAGCTGTTTTTT.